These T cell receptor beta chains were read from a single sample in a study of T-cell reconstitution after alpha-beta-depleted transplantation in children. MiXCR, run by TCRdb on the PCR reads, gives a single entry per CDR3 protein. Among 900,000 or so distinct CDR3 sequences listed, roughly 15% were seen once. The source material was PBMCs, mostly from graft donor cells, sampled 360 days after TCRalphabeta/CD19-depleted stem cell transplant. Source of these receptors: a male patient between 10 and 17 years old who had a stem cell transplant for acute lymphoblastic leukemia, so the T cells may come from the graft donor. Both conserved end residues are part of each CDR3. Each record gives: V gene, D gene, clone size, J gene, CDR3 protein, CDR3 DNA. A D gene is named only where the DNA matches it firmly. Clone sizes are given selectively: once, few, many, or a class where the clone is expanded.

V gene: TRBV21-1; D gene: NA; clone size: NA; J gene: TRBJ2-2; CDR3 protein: CASKGGGNTGELFF; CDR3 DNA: TGTGCCAGCAAGGGGGGAGGGAACACCGGGGAGCTGTTTTTT
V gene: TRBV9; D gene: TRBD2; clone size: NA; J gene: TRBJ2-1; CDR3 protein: CASSVPRQGRSGTSGSASYNEQFF; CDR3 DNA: TGTGCCAGCAGCGTACCCAGACAGGGGAGATCCGGGACTAGCGGGAGCGCGTCCTACAATGAGCAGTTCTTC
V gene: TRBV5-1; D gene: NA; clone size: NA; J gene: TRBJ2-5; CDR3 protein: CASSFMGPLETQYF; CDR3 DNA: TGCGCCAGCAGCTTTATGGGACCCTTGGAGACCCAGTACTTC
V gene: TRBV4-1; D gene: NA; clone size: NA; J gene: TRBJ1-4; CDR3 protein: CASSQDGAGRTNEKLFF; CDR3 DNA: TGCGCCAGCAGCCAAGACGGCGCGGGGAGAACTAATGAAAAACTGTTTTTT
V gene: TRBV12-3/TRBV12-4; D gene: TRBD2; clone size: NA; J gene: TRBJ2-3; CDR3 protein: CASSFSRLAGGSTDTQYF; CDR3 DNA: TGTGCCAGCAGTTTCTCAAGACTCGCGGGAGGGTCCACAGATACGCAGTATTTT
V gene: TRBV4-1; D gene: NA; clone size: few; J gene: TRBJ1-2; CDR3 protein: CASSHPNYGYTF; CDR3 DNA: TGCGCCAGCAGCCATCCCAACTATGGCTACACCTTC
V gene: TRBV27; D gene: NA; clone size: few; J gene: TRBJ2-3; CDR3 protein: CASSPTSGADTQYF; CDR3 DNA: TGTGCCAGCAGTCCAACCAGCGGTGCAGATACGCAGTATTTT
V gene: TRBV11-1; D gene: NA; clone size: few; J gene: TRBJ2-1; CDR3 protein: CASSFVKGPVTSRTYNEQFF; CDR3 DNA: TGTGCCAGCAGCTTTGTTAAGGGGCCTGTAACTAGCCGCACCTACAATGAGCAGTTCTTC
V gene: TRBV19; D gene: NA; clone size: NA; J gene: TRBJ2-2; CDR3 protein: CASSILAVTGELFF; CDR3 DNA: TGTGCCAGTAGTATACTTGCGGTCACCGGGGAGCTGTTTTTT
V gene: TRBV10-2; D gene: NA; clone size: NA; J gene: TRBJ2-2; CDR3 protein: CASEMRNTGELFF; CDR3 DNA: TGCGCCAGCGAAATGCGGAACACCGGGGAGCTGTTTTTT
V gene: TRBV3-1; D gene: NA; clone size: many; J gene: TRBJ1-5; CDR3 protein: CASSQEAGANQPQHF; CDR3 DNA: TGTGCCAGCAGCCAAGAGGCAGGGGCCAATCAGCCCCAGCATTTT
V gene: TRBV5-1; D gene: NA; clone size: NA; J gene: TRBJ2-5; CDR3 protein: CASTIGAVFGGRETQYF; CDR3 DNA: TGCGCCAGCACCATTGGAGCCGTATTCGGGGGTCGAGAGACCCAGTACTTC
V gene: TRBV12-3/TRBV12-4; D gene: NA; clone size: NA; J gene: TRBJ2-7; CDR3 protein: CASSLPWGPYEQYF; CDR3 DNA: TGTGCCAGCAGTTTGCCGTGGGGCCCCTACGAGCAGTACTTC
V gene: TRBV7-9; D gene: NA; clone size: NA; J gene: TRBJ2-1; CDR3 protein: CASSLASAYEQFF; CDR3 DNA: TGTGCCAGCAGCTTAGCTTCTGCCTACGAGCAGTTCTTC
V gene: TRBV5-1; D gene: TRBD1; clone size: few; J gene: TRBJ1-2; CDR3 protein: CASSLGQGDYGYTF; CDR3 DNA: TGCGCCAGCAGCTTGGGACAGGGAGACTATGGCTACACCTTC
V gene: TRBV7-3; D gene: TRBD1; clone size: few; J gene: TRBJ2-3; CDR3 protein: CASSLSRDRGTDTQYF; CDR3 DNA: TGTGCCAGCAGCTTATCCAGGGACAGGGGAACAGATACGCAGTATTTT
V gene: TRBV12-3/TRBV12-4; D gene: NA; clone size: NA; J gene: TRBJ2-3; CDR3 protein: CASRRDGTSSTDTQYF; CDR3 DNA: TGTGCCAGCAGGAGGGACGGGACGTCGAGCACAGATACGCAGTATTTT
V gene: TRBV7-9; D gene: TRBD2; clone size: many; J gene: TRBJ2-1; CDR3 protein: CASSSLRAGGFNEQFF; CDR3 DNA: TGTGCCAGCAGCTCACTACGGGCGGGAGGTTTCAATGAGCAGTTCTTC
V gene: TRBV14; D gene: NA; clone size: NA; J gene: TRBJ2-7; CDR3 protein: CASSQENSIEQYF; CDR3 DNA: TGTGCCAGCAGCCAAGAGAACAGTATAGAGCAGTACTTC
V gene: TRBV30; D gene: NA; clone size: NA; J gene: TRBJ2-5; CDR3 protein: CAWGPPTQYF; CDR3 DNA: TGTGCCTGGGGCCCGCCGACCCAGTACTTC
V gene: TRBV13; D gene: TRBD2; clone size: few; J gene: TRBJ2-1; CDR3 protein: CASSPGTRQFF; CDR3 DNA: TGTGCCAGCAGCCCCGGGACTAGGCAGTTCTTC
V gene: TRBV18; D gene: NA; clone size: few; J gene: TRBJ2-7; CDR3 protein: CASSPGTPAEQYF; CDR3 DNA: TGTGCCAGCTCACCGGGGACTCCCGCCGAGCAGTACTTC